The clone carrying this T cell receptor beta chain has at least ten counts. These data are taken from a study of molecular identifiers for immune sequencing clone quantification. TCRdb independently ran MiXCR on the PCR reads; one entry per CDR3 protein. The table lists about 630,000 distinct CDR3 sequences, about 25% of them singletons. Trimming took off 4 bases at V and 2 bases at J, with 11 bases between the two ends. The CDR3 is made up of 14 amino acids. From germline, CDR1 is MDHEN and CDR2 SYDVKM. This chain uses TRBV28 with TRBJ1-1, with D uncertain. Sequencing used naive CD8+ T cells from blood, with Jurkat cell RNA spiked in. Subset indicated: FACS-sorted CD8+CD4-CCR7+CD45RA+ naive T cells. The clonotype originates from a human donor in good health. Some libraries in this study had Jurkat cell RNA spiked in. CDR3 in amino acids: CASSSRGDNTEAFF. CDR3 DNA: TGTGCCAGCAGTTCCCGGGGAGACAACACTGAAGCTTTCTTT.